What follows are 28 T cell receptor beta chains derived from one specimen sequenced in a study of shared clonotypes between healthy human individuals (dated by TCRdb to 2020 to 2021). CD8 naive samples were CD45RO-negative cells positively selected for CCR7, giving a CD45RA+CCR7+ population that excluded TemRA cells. Libraries were built with the immunoSEQ multiplex PCR assay. Entries here come from immuneACCESS through TCRdb and include only in-frame sequences with V and J called. Some clones fail to appear in such tables; in the studies checked, an unresolved V gene covers under half of the shortfall, and the cause of the remainder is unknown. The sample table shows 700,000 to 950,000 clones, and just over 95% are seen once. The ten largest clones take up under 0.25% of the sample. The specimen was naive CD8+ T cells sorted from blood. What the cell subset or site label conveys for this sample: CD45RA+CCR7+. Every receptor here comes from a man aged 25-45 years in good health.

The J gene is TRBJ2-3, the V gene TRBV18; 10 positions agree with TRBD2. V was clipped by 8 bases and J by 0 bases; unmatched bases: 8. Germline V gene sequence: CDR1 KGHSH, CDR2 LQKENI. The CDR3 length is 16 residues. CDR3 DNA: TGTGCCAGCGCCCTGCTGACTAGCGGGAGCACAGATACGCAGTATTTT. Amino acid sequence: CASALLTSGSTDTQYF.

The chain couples TRBV7-2 to TRBJ1-2; no clear D. Germline CDR1 reads SGHTA; CDR2 reads FQGNSA. This CDR3 has 17 amino acids. The V end lost 2 bases, the J end lost 4 bases, and 20 bases lay between the germline ends. CDR3 coding DNA: TGTGCCAGCAGCTTAAGCTTAGCCTCCGGGCCGATCTATGGCTACACCTTC. This sequence encodes CASSLSLASGPIYGYTF.

The rearrangement links TRBV7-3 to TRBJ2-3; weak D call: TRBD1 (6 bases). Looked up from germline, CDR1 is SGHTA and CDR2 is FQGTGA. V lost 5 bases and J lost 3, with 12 bases in between. The CDR3 extends over 14 amino acids. This CDR3 is CASSAAGDTDTQYF. CDR3 nucleotide sequence: TGTGCCAGCAGCGCGGCAGGGGATACAGATACGCAGTATTTT.

J is TRBJ2-7 and V is TRBV5-1; D is possibly TRBD1 (6 bases). CDR1 SGHRS and CDR2 YFSETQ come from the germline V gene. This CDR3 comprises 14 residues. V was clipped by 0 bases and J by 3 bases, with 10 bases between them. CDR3 region: CASSLVAGDYEQYF. In DNA, the CDR3 is TGCGCCAGCAGCTTGGTGGCAGGGGACTACGAGCAGTACTTC.

The rearrangement uses TRBV7-9 and TRBJ2-1, with 9 nucleotides matching TRBD1. There are 14 residues in the CDR3. Germline CDR1 SEHNR, CDR2 FQNEAQ (reference sequence). V was pared by 3 bases and J by 6 bases, with 3 bases of the junction left unmatched. The CDR3 here is CASSFGTGPNEQFF. The CDR3 DNA reads TGTGCCAGCAGCTTTGGGACAGGGCCCAATGAGCAGTTCTTC. Drawing the rest from reference TRBV7-9 and TRBJ2-1, the complete variable domain is DTGVSQNPRHKITKRGQNVTFRCDPISEHNRLYWYRQTLGQGPEFLTYFQNEAQLEKSRLLSDRFSAERPKGSFSTLEIQRTEQGDSAMYLCASSFGTGPNEQFFGPGTRLTVL.

The chain carries TRBV7-2 and TRBJ1-5; the D gene is possibly TRBD1 (6 bases). Germline V gives CDR1 SGHTA, CDR2 FQGNSA. The germline V and J ends were trimmed by 5 bases and 2 bases, with 16 bases remaining between them. The CDR3 is made up of 16 amino acids. DNA of the CDR3: TGTGCCAGCAGCCCTCTCTCGGGGGGCCGCAATCAGCCCCAGCATTTT. Residues: CASSPLSGGRNQPQHF.

The chain links TRBV27 to TRBJ1-3; TRBD1 agrees at 9 bases. The CDR3 consists of 19 residues. Per the germline V gene, CDR1 is MNHEY and CDR2 is SMNVEV (reference sequence). The J segment lost 4 bases and the V segment lost 2 bases, leaving 15 bases of the junction unmatched. The CDR3 DNA sequence: TGTGCCAGCAGTTTAACTTCTCCCGGGACAGGGTCGTGGGGAAACACCATATATTTT. Residues: CASSLTSPGTGSWGNTIYF.

The chain links TRBV30 to TRBJ1-2; D not resolved. The germline V and J ends were trimmed by 3 bases and 3 bases, with 8 bases remaining between them. The CDR3 has 12 amino acids. In germline, CDR1 is GTSNPN, CDR2 SVGIG (reference sequence). CDR3 loop: CAWRTVDYGYTF. CDR3 nucleotide sequence: TGTGCCTGGAGGACTGTGGACTATGGCTACACCTTC.

The chain combines TRBV6-1 with TRBJ1-1; D unresolved. The CDR3 loop spans 14 amino acids. V was trimmed by 0 bases and J by 3 bases, leaving 8 bases between them. In germline, CDR1 is MNHNS, CDR2 SASEGT. CDR3 bases: TGTGCCAGCAGTGAAGCGAATTTAGACACTGAAGCTTTCTTT. As protein: CASSEANLDTEAFF.

The chain uses TRBV7-9 and TRBJ2-1; D ambiguous. Trimming took off 5 bases at V and 0 bases at J, with 11 bases between the two ends. Germline lookup yields CDR1 SEHNR and CDR2 FQNEAQ (reference sequence). The CDR3 has 15 residues. The DNA of the CDR3 is TGTGCCAGCAGCCGACTGAGGAGCTCCTACAATGAGCAGTTCTTC. Amino acids: CASSRLRSSYNEQFF.

The V gene is TRBV4-3, the J gene TRBJ1-3; no clear D gene. Per germline, CDR1 LGHNA and CDR2 YSLEER. V lost 1 base and J lost 4, with 11 bases in between. The CDR3 totals 15 residues. CDR3 nucleotides: TGCGCCAGCAGCCAAGGGTCTGGGCCCGGAAACACCATATATTTT. Amino acid sequence: CASSQGSGPGNTIYF.

The chain recombines TRBV4-3 with TRBJ2-1; unclear D gene. Germline V gene data show CDR1 as LGHNA and CDR2 as YSLEER. Deletions cut 8 bases from V and 10 bases from J, with 15 bases between. The CDR3 consists of 12 residues. For the CDR3, the DNA is TGCGCCAGCGGAAGATATAGGGCAGAGCAGTTCTTC. Translated: CASGRYRAEQFF.

This clone came up once. The chain combines TRBV12-5 with TRBJ2-7, with D perhaps TRBD1 or TRBD2 (5 bases each). V was pared by 6 bases and J by 5 bases, with 17 bases between. The germline V gene has CDR1 LGHNT and CDR2 FRNRAP. The CDR3 is 14 amino acids. CDR3 sequence reads: CASGPGQGVDEQYF. The CDR3 DNA reads as TGTGCTAGTGGCCCGGGGCAGGGCGTCGACGAGCAGTACTTC.

This clone was seen only once. The CDR3 loop is CASYQGSRPDGYTF. The DNA of the CDR3 is TGTGCCAGTTATCAGGGTTCCAGGCCGGATGGCTACACCTTC. The chain carries TRBV6-1 and TRBJ1-2; the D gene is possibly TRBD1 (5 bases). V was cut by 9 bases and J by 6 bases, with 20 bases left in between. The length of the CDR3 is 14 residues. CDR1 and CDR2 from the germline V gene are MNHNS and SASEGT.

This clone appeared once. This chain connects TRBV4-1 to TRBJ1-5; no clear D gene. The germline V gene has CDR1 MGHRA and CDR2 YSYEKL. CDR3 length: 14 amino acids. Deletions cut 2 bases from V and 6 bases from J, with 11 bases between. The CDR3 region is CASSQSPMIQPQHF. The DNA for the CDR3 is TGCGCCAGCAGCCAAAGTCCCATGATTCAGCCCCAGCATTTT.

The genes are TRBV29-1 and TRBJ2-1; 9 bases line up with TRBD1. CDR3 length equals 14 residues. Germline V CDR1 and CDR2: SQVTM, ANQGSEA. Trimming cost V 5 bases and J 3 bases; bases outside gene matches: 5. CDR3 amino acids: CSVTRGQGYNEQFF. In DNA form, the CDR3 reads TGCAGCGTTACTAGGGGACAGGGCTACAATGAGCAGTTCTTC.

With respect to this clone: Distinct nucleotide sequences in the sample also encode this CDR3. The V and J genes are TRBV19 and TRBJ2-1, with 10 bases aligning to TRBD2. Germline CDR1 LNHDA, CDR2 SQIVND (reference sequence). The V and J ends lost 3 bases and 3 bases, in that order; junction bases with no gene match: 2. The CDR3 runs to 15 residues. This CDR3 reads CASSMTSGLYNEQFF. CDR3 coding DNA: TGTGCCAGTAGTATGACTAGCGGGCTCTACAATGAGCAGTTCTTC.

V is TRBV5-1 and J is TRBJ2-1; D gene unclear. The V end lost 4 bases, the J end lost 5 bases, and 13 bases lay between the germline ends. The CDR3 has 14 amino acids. From germline, CDR1 is SGHRS and CDR2 YFSETQ. This chain's CDR3 is CASSPTDPHNEQFF. In DNA, the CDR3 is TGCGCCAGCAGCCCGACCGACCCCCACAATGAGCAGTTCTTC.

This chain joins TRBV27 and TRBJ1-5, with D unclear. Germline assignment: CDR1 MNHEY and CDR2 SMNVEV (reference sequence). CDR3 length equals 17 residues. Trimming took 5 bases from V and 1 from J, leaving 18 bases between them. CDR3 DNA: TGTGCCAGCAGTCCAGCCTCAGTGGATTTAAGCAATCAGCCCCAGCATTTT. It encodes CASSPASVDLSNQPQHF.

The chain carries TRBV5-1 and TRBJ2-2; a possible D gene is TRBD1 (6 bases). The germline V gene encodes CDR1 SGHRS and CDR2 YFSETQ. The CDR3 loop spans 15 amino acids. V was cut by 3 bases and J by 8 bases, with 17 bases left in between. DNA of the CDR3: TGCGCCAGCAGCTGGGGACAAGGGCCAGCTGGGGAGCTGTTTTTT. Amino acids: CASSWGQGPAGELFF.

The rearrangement links TRBV27 to TRBJ2-1, with TRBD2 as a possible D gene (6 bases). V was clipped by 5 bases and J by 4 bases, with 9 bases between them. Germline CDR1 is MNHEY and CDR2 is SMNVEV (reference sequence). The CDR3 consists of 13 residues. The CDR3 coding sequence is TGTGCCAGCAGTGGACGGGGGTACAATGAGCAGTTCTTC. Protein sequence: CASSGRGYNEQFF.

This rearrangement joins TRBV6-1 to TRBJ2-3; the match to TRBD2 covers 7 bases. Germline V gene sequence: CDR1 MNHNS, CDR2 SASEGT. After removal of 5 bases from V and 4 bases from J, the junction contained 3 bases not matched to a gene. The CDR3 consists of 13 residues. The CDR3: CASSTGLADTQYF. CDR3 DNA: TGTGCCAGCAGTACAGGACTAGCAGATACGCAGTATTTT.

The chain recombines TRBV13 with TRBJ2-1; D may be TRBD2 (6 bases). V lost 5 bases and J lost 7, with 24 bases in between. Germline lookup yields CDR1 PRHDT and CDR2 FYEKMQ (reference sequence). This CDR3 is built from 17 residues. CDR3 region: CASSLEGVEGRWNEQFF. CDR3 nucleotide sequence: TGTGCCAGCAGCCTCGAGGGCGTAGAGGGGAGGTGGAATGAGCAGTTCTTC.

For this clone: The same CDR3 also results from other DNA sequences found in this sample. The chain combines TRBV6-5 with TRBJ2-7; D may be TRBD1 (5 bases). Trimming took 3 bases from V and 1 from J, leaving 7 bases between them. Germline V gene data show CDR1 as MNHEY and CDR2 as SVGAGI. This CDR3 contains 13 residues. The DNA of the CDR3 is TGTGCCAGCAGTTATGGGGCTTCCTACGAGCAGTACTTC. This sequence encodes CASSYGASYEQYF.

The chain has TRBV4-1 and TRBJ2-7; 9 nucleotides agree with TRBD1. The CDR3 loop spans 17 amino acids. Per germline, CDR1 MGHRA and CDR2 YSYEKL. Losses at the gene ends were 6 bases for V and 3 bases for J; bases not matched to a gene: 15. CDR3 nucleotide sequence: TGCGCCAGCAGTCTCACCGAAAGTGCGGGACAGGGCTACGAGCAGTACTTC. It encodes CASSLTESAGQGYEQYF.

CDR3 nucleotide sequence: TGCGCCAGCACCGAAGAGACGTCATGGCAGCCCCAGCATTTT. This sequence encodes CASTEETSWQPQHF. The chain employs TRBV10-2 and TRBJ1-5; D call uncertain. Looked up from germline, CDR1 is WSHSY and CDR2 is SAAADI. The CDR3 totals 14 residues. V shed 7 bases and J shed 7 bases, with 17 bases lying between them.

The rearrangement joins TRBV6-4 to TRBJ2-2, with TRBD2 matching over 9 bases. Germline CDR1 MRHNA, CDR2 SNTAGT. CDR3 length: 14 residues. V lost 5 bases and J lost 7; bases outside the gene matches: 5. CDR3 coding DNA: TGTGCCAGCAGTTGGACTAGCGAGAGCGGGGAGCTGTTTTTT. Translation: CASSWTSESGELFF.

This chain joins TRBV4-3 and TRBJ2-1; no clear D gene. The CDR3 runs to 16 residues. Per germline, CDR1 LGHNA and CDR2 YSLEER. The V and J ends lost 0 bases and 3 bases respectively, with 12 bases between them. CDR3 loop: CASSQERWKDYNEQFF. DNA of the CDR3: TGCGCCAGCAGCCAAGAAAGATGGAAAGACTACAATGAGCAGTTCTTC.